A selection of T cell receptor beta chains follows, all from one sample in a study of cytomegalovirus exposure and HLA in healthy donors. The data were produced by immunoSEQ multiplex PCR, yet TCRdb's version contains in-frame clones alone and is incomplete. The data hold 73,000 or so clones, with over 60% observed a single time. Sequencing input: PBMCs. These receptors all stem from a woman in her thirties or forties in good health and CMV-seropositive. Each CDR3 is given with its conserved first and last residue. The D gene is left open where the match is weak. Rows may omit the clone size; those that give it use once, few, many or a size class.

TRBV30	TRBD1	-	TRBJ1-6	TGTGCCTGGGGACAGGGGGCGGTTTTTGGTAATTCACCCCTCCACTTT	CAWGQGAVFGNSPLHF
TRBV2	-	-	TRBJ2-7	TGTGCCAGCAGGGGCCTAGCGTCCTACGAGCAGTACTTC	CASRGLASYEQYF
TRBV14	-	-	TRBJ2-5	TGTGCCAGCAGCCAAGGGTTAACTACTCGGGCCCAGTACTTC	CASSQGLTTRAQYF
TRBV9	-	-	TRBJ2-3	TGTGCCAGCAGCGCTCCCACCCTCGGGAGAACGGGCACAGATACGCAGTATTTT	CASSAPTLGRTGTDTQYF
TRBV7-2	-	-	TRBJ2-2	TGTGCCAGCAGCTCCCTCCGGGGCGGGGAGCTGTTTTTT	CASSSLRGGELFF
TRBV5-6	-	-	TRBJ2-3	TGTGCCAGCAGCTTGGTTCGAGGGATTCTAAACACAGATACGCAGTATTTT	CASSLVRGILNTDTQYF
TRBV10-3	TRBD2	-	TRBJ2-1	TGTGCCATCAGTGGGACTAGCGGAGAGTACAATGAGCAGTTCTTC	CAISGTSGEYNEQFF
TRBV30	-	-	TRBJ2-5	TGTGCCTGGAGAAGGACCGGGGGCCAAGAGACCCAGTACTTC	CAWRRTGGQETQYF
TRBV4-3	-	-	TRBJ1-2	TGCGCCAGCAGCCTCCTGGGGCATGCTGAGAACTACTATGGCTACACCTTC	CASSLLGHAENYYGYTF
TRBV19	TRBD1	few	TRBJ2-7	TGTGCCAGTAGTATAGAGGGACAGGGGTCCTACGAGCAGTACTTC	CASSIEGQGSYEQYF
TRBV6-5	TRBD2	-	TRBJ2-7	TGTGCCAGCAGTTACAAGGGCGGGGGGGGGAACGAGCAGTACTTC	CASSYKGGGGNEQYF
TRBV6-5	-	-	TRBJ2-6	TGTGCCAGCAGTTACTTTCTAGCTGCTGGGGCCAACGTCCTGACTTTC	CASSYFLAAGANVLTF
TRBV7-2	-	-	TRBJ2-7	TGTGCCAGCAGCTTATCCGGAAGGGACATCGAGCAGTACTTC	CASSLSGRDIEQYF
TRBV5-1	TRBD1	few	TRBJ1-1	TGCGCCAGCAGCAGGCGACAGGGGGGGACTGAAGCTTTCTTT	CASSRRQGGTEAFF
TRBV19	-	once	TRBJ1-1	TGTGCCAGTAGTATAGAAACCTTAACGAGGAGGTTGAACACTGAAGCTTTCTTT	CASSIETLTRRLNTEAFF
TRBV6-5	-	-	TRBJ1-3	TGTGCCAGCAAACCCGGGAGCTCTGGAAACACCATATATTTT	CASKPGSSGNTIYF
TRBV6-5	TRBD1	-	TRBJ2-3	TGTGCCACCTCCCCGAGACAGGGGGTGGCAGATACGCAGTATTTT	CATSPRQGVADTQYF
TRBV7-2	TRBD2	-	TRBJ2-2	TGTGCCAGCAGCTCTCAGGGACTAGCGGGGGACACCGGGGAGCTGTTTTTT	CASSSQGLAGDTGELFF
TRBV18	-	once	TRBJ1-5	TGTGCCAGCTCACCGGGAACAGGGAGGGTAGGGCAGCCCCAGCATTTT	CASSPGTGRVGQPQHF
TRBV10-1	-	-	TRBJ1-4	TGCGCCAGCCCCGGCCAGGGACTCCTTCGGACTAATGAAAAACTGTTTTTT	CASPGQGLLRTNEKLFF
TRBV10-1	TRBD1	-	TRBJ2-5	TGCGCCAGCAGTAGCGTTCGACAGGGTAGGGAGACCCAGTACTTC	CASSSVRQGRETQYF
TRBV19	-	-	TRBJ1-1	TGTGCCAGTAATCGCAACCGAGGAGGGTCCAACACTGAAGCTTTCTTT	CASNRNRGGSNTEAFF
TRBV6-1	TRBD1	-	TRBJ2-7	TGTGCCAGCACCTCGGGACAGGGAGCTTCCTACGAGCAGTACTTC	CASTSGQGASYEQYF
TRBV29-1	TRBD2	few	TRBJ2-7	TGCAGCGTTTTGGGACTAGCGGGACACGAGCAGTACTTC	CSVLGLAGHEQYF
TRBV25-1	TRBD2	-	TRBJ2-3	TGTGCCAGCCACGGGACTAGCGGCGGCACAGATACGCAGTATTTT	CASHGTSGGTDTQYF
TRBV9	TRBD1	few	TRBJ2-5	TGTGCCAGCAGCTCCCGGACAGGGTGGGAGACCCAGTACTTC	CASSSRTGWETQYF
TRBV11-2	-	-	TRBJ1-3	TGTGCCAGCGGCTCAAGACTCTCTGGAAACACCATATATTTT	CASGSRLSGNTIYF
TRBV19	TRBD1	-	TRBJ2-1	TGTGCCAGTACACTGGTGGGACAGGGTTACAATGAGCAGTTCTTC	CASTLVGQGYNEQFF
TRBV4-3	TRBD1	-	TRBJ1-1	TGCGCCAGCAGCGCGCGGGACAGCCCCACTGAAGCTTTCTTT	CASSARDSPTEAFF
TRBV7-2	-	-	TRBJ2-7	TGTGCCAGCAGCTTCAAAGGGGACTACGAGCAGTACTTC	CASSFKGDYEQYF
TRBV19	-	-	TRBJ1-1	TGTGCCAGTAGTATAGGATGGGGGCCGAGAGGGAACACTGAAGCTTTCTTT	CASSIGWGPRGNTEAFF